The 24 T cell receptor beta chains below come from one sample, sequenced in a study of vaccination and CD4 T cells after COVID-19. Antigens for these TCRs are unknown. With the Oncomine TCR Beta short-read assay, DNA from cultured CD4+ T cells was sequenced. Using its own MiXCR run on the PCR reads, TCRdb lists one record per CDR3 protein. This table holds approximately 7,700 distinct CDR3 sequences, approximately 60% found once. Treatment reported: approximately nine-day PBMC culture with coronavirus spike peptide pools or control peptides (ViraFEST assay). The material sequenced was CD4+ T cells from blood, cultured in vitro. The receptors here all came from a human donor who had recovered from COVID-19.

This clonotype was picked up a small number of times. The chain carries TRBV20-1 and TRBJ1-5; 8 bases line up with TRBD1. Germline V gene sequence: CDR1 DFQATT, CDR2 SNEGSKA (reference sequence). The length of the CDR3 is 13 residues. The trim removed 5 bases at V and 5 bases at J, leaving 5 bases unmatched. In nucleotides, the CDR3 is TGCAGTGCTCTCTCGACAGGGGATCAGCCCCAGCATTTT. This codes for CSALSTGDQPQHF.

The rearrangement joins TRBV7-2 to TRBJ2-7; 7 bases are shared with TRBD1. J lost 0 bases, V lost 5 bases, and 7 bases had no gene match. There are 15 residues in the CDR3. Germline-derived CDR1 and CDR2 are SGHTA and FQGNSA. CDR3 in amino acids: CASSRQGLPSYEQYF. DNA for the CDR3: TGTGCCAGCAGCCGACAGGGCCTACCCTCCTACGAGCAGTACTTC.

The chain carries TRBV20-1 and TRBJ1-5, with 7 bases identical to TRBD1. This CDR3 contains 13 residues. Germline V CDR1 and CDR2: DFQATT, SNEGSKA (reference sequence). The J segment lost 8 bases and the V segment lost 5 bases, leaving 9 bases of the junction unmatched. The CDR3 region is CSAFSRGREPQHF. CDR3 sequence (DNA): TGCAGTGCTTTTAGCAGGGGGAGGGAGCCCCAGCATTTT.

The rearrangement links TRBV2 to TRBJ1-6; the match to TRBD1 covers 7 bases. Germline trimming cut 5 bases from V and 10 bases from J; bases unmatched to any gene: 11. Germline V CDR1 and CDR2: SNHLY, FYNNEI. The CDR3 covers 15 residues. This CDR3 reads CASSPQGKQSSPLHF. CDR3 coding DNA: TGTGCCAGCAGTCCACAGGGGAAACAGAGCTCACCCCTCCACTTT.

This chain joins TRBV27 and TRBJ2-3, with D perhaps being TRBD1 or TRBD2 (6 bases each). V dropped 3 bases and J dropped 6 bases, with 25 bases sitting between them. The CDR3 covers 18 residues. Germline V gene sequence: CDR1 MNHEY, CDR2 SMNVEV (reference sequence). The chain's CDR3 is CASSFRSLRLGGQDTQYF. The CDR3, as DNA: TGTGCCAGCAGTTTTCGATCTCTGAGACTAGGGGGTCAGGATACGCAGTATTTT.

In its sample, this clonotype was seen a few times. The rearrangement links TRBV21-1 to TRBJ2-3; the table assigns TRBD1, which was not confirmed against the DNA. TRBV21-1 is given as a pseudogene. This CDR3 region has 15 residues. The CDR3 region has the DNA TGTGCCAGCAGCAAGGGGACAGGTGTCACAGATACGCAGTATTTT. This translates into CASSKGTGVTDTQYF.

In nucleotides, the CDR3 is TGTGCCTGGAGTGTTGGGGGGGGGGCCGGGGAGCTGTTTTTT. Protein: CAWSVGGGAGELFF. The chain is built from TRBV30 and TRBJ2-2; 7 nucleotides match TRBD2. The CDR3 contains 14 residues. V shed 0 bases, J shed 6 bases, and the junction held 4 bases outside the gene matches. Germline V lookup: CDR1 GTSNPN, CDR2 SVGIG (reference sequence).

This clonotype is medium-sized within its sample. Here the CDR3 DNA reads TGTGCCAGCAGCGTTGAAGGTCTGTCCTACGAGCAGTACTTC. This gives the protein CASSVEGLSYEQYF. The chain couples TRBV11-2 to TRBJ2-7; unclear D gene. Trimming removed 5 bases at V and 1 base at J, with 12 bases between. This CDR3 spans 14 amino acids. The germline V gene has CDR1 SGHAT and CDR2 FQNNGV.

J is TRBJ2-7 and V is TRBV2, with D possibly matching TRBD1 (5 bases). The CDR3 runs 12 residues. V gave up 5 bases and J gave up 0 bases, with 5 bases separating them. In germline, CDR1 is SNHLY, CDR2 FYNNEI. The DNA of the CDR3 is TGTGCCAGCAGTAGGGGCTCCTACGAGCAGTACTTC. Translated, it gives CASSRGSYEQYF.

The chain recombines TRBV11-2 with TRBJ1-1, with a tentative D call TRBD1 (5 bases). CDR1 is SGHAT, CDR2 FQNNGV, per germline. The CDR3 totals 12 residues. V lost 5 bases and J lost 5, with 9 bases in between. The CDR3 DNA is TGTGCCAGCAGCCGCGGGGGGACTGAAGCTTTCTTT. Residues: CASSRGGTEAFF.

This clonotype was observed once. This chain uses TRBV18 with TRBJ1-1, with D unclear. In germline, CDR1 is KGHSH, CDR2 LQKENI. V lost 0 bases, J lost 5 bases, and 10 bases lay in between. CDR3 length: 14 amino acids. In DNA, the CDR3 is TGTGCCAGCTCACCACCGTCAGTAGATACTGAAGCTTTCTTT. It translates to CASSPPSVDTEAFF.

J is TRBJ1-5 and V is TRBV10-3; D not resolved. Per the germline V gene, CDR1 is ENHRY and CDR2 is SYGVKD. V was clipped by 3 bases and J by 4 bases, with 7 bases between them. This CDR3 comprises 13 residues. This chain's CDR3 is CAISDRRNQPQHF. CDR3 nucleotides: TGTGCCATCAGTGACCGACGGAATCAGCCCCAGCATTTT.

The V gene is TRBV12-3 or TRBV12-4, the J gene TRBJ2-2; 9 bases map to TRBD2. V was clipped by 7 bases and J by 5 bases; unmatched bases: 5. This CDR3 contains 14 residues. The CDR3 is CASTLAGRTGELFF. For the CDR3, the DNA is TGTGCCAGCACCCTAGCGGGGCGGACCGGGGAGCTGTTTTTT.

This clonotype was seen a handful of times. V and J are TRBV6-2 or TRBV6-3 and TRBJ2-5; TRBD2 matches 8 bases. V lost 8 bases and J lost 7; bases outside the gene matches: 15. This CDR3 region has 15 residues. Germline assignment: CDR1 MNHEY and CDR2 SVGEGT. DNA of the CDR3: TGTGCCAGCCACCTCGGGGGGGAACTGGGTTTGACCCAGTACTTC. Translation gives CASHLGGELGLTQYF.

V gene TRBV7-9 combines with J gene TRBJ2-7; D is possibly TRBD1 or TRBD2 (5 bases each). Germline V gene sequence: CDR1 SEHNR, CDR2 FQNEAQ (reference sequence). The germline V and J ends were trimmed by 4 bases and 5 bases, with 21 bases remaining between them. This CDR3 contains 16 residues. CDR3 residues: CASSSIHFRGVDEQYF. CDR3 nucleotide sequence: TGTGCCAGCAGCTCCATTCATTTTAGGGGAGTTGACGAGCAGTACTTC.

The rearrangement joins TRBV5-4 to TRBJ2-1; D possibly corresponds to TRBD2 (5 bases). Germline V CDR1 and CDR2: SGHNT, YYREEE (reference sequence). Deletions cut 4 bases from V and 4 bases from J, with 12 bases between. The CDR3 length is 14 residues. The CDR3 bases are TGTGCCAGCAGCCTTCAAGCGGCATACAATGAGCAGTTCTTC. Protein: CASSLQAAYNEQFF.

This chain connects TRBV7-2 to TRBJ1-3; maybe TRBD1 (5 bases). Germline V gene sequence: CDR1 SGHTA, CDR2 FQGNSA. Trimming stripped 7 bases from V and 2 bases from J, with 15 bases between. CDR3 size: 15 residues. The DNA for the CDR3 is TGTGCCAGCATCCCCGGGGGAAGGGCTGGAAACACCATATATTTT. This encodes CASIPGGRAGNTIYF. The full variable domain, its missing parts supplied by reference TRBV7-2 and TRBJ1-3, is GAGVSQSPSNKVTEKGKDVELRCDPISGHTALYWYRQSLGQGLEFLIYFQGNSAPDKSGLPSDRFSAERTGGSVSTLTIQRTQQEDSAVYLCASIPGGRAGNTIYFGEGSWLTVV.

This sequence joins TRBV7-8 and TRBJ2-5; D is ambiguous. The V gene lost 5 bases and the J gene lost 5 bases, with 18 bases spanning the gap. Germline V lookup: CDR1 SGHVS, CDR2 FQNEAQ. The CDR3 is 15 amino acids. CDR3 bases: TGTGCCAGCAGCCCGAAGATAAACCGTCGGGAGACCCAGTACTTC. Amino acid sequence: CASSPKINRRETQYF.

The rearrangement links TRBV6-5 to TRBJ2-1, with D maybe TRBD1 (6 bases). Germline V gives CDR1 MNHEY, CDR2 SVGAGI. The CDR3 consists of 13 residues. Trimming removed 3 bases at V and 7 bases at J, with 10 bases between. CDR3 nucleotides: TGTGCCAGCAGTTATCTTACAGGGAATGAGCAGTTCTTC. It specifies CASSYLTGNEQFF.

J is TRBJ1-4 and V is TRBV20-1; 9 positions match TRBD1. V lost 5 bases, J lost 7 bases, and 8 bases stayed unmatched. There are 14 residues in the CDR3. CDR1 and CDR2 (germline): DFQATT, SNEGSKA (reference sequence). For the CDR3, the DNA is TGCAGTGCTTGGACAGGGGTGAATCGTGAAAAACTGTTTTTT. This translates into CSAWTGVNREKLFF.

V usage is TRBV6-1 and J usage is TRBJ2-7; no clear D gene. Looked up from germline, CDR1 is MNHNS and CDR2 is SASEGT. The CDR3 is 13 amino acids. The ends were cut back, 5 bases at V and 6 bases at J, with 14 bases in the middle. CDR3 protein: CASSRYSRSEQYF. CDR3 bases: TGTGCCAGCAGTAGGTACTCCCGAAGCGAGCAGTACTTC.

J is TRBJ2-2 and V is TRBV7-3, with 8 positions matching TRBD2. The CDR3 contains 13 residues. Germline CDR1 reads SGHTA; CDR2 reads FQGTGA. With 2 bases clipped from V and 9 bases from J, the junction kept 2 bases outside the gene matches. The CDR3 reads CASSLREGRELFF. The CDR3 nucleotides are TGTGCCAGCAGCTTACGGGAGGGCCGGGAGCTGTTTTTT.

Points on this clonotype: The junction differs from germline at one of its ends, possibly a read error. The chain is built from TRBV6-1 and TRBJ2-1; D not certain. The CDR3 extends over 15 amino acids. CDR1 and CDR2 (germline): MNHNS, SASEGT. CDR3 in DNA: TGTGCCAACAGTGATCTACTCCTCTCCTACAATGAGCAGTTCTTC. Encoded protein: CANSDLLLSYNEQFF.

This clonotype has more than one count but fewer than ten. The chain has TRBV6-5 and TRBJ1-1; no firm D call. The germline gives CDR1 MNHEY, CDR2 SVGAGI. Trimming took off 0 bases at V and 1 base at J, with 9 bases between the two ends. The CDR3 spans 15 residues. CDR3 sequence reads: CASSYSGRGNTEAFF. DNA for the CDR3: TGTGCCAGCAGTTACTCGGGCAGAGGGAACACTGAAGCTTTCTTT.